The 22 T cell receptor beta chains below come from one sample, sequenced in a study of shared clonotypes between healthy human individuals. Assay used: immunoSEQ multiplex PCR; TCRdb lists only in-frame clones, some missing. Found here are about 1.1 million clones, around 82% of them singletons; the top ten hold more than 0.5%. Sequenced: memory CD4+ T cells from PBMCs. This sample's subset: CD45RA-negative fraction. These receptors all come from a man aged 18-30 years in good health. Some clones in this sample may be carry-over from other donors' samples.

The CDR3 region is CASSQTSVRGAGVLEQYF. In DNA, the CDR3 is TGTGCCAGCAGCCAGACTAGCGTAAGGGGAGCGGGAGTACTTGAGCAGTACTTC. V is TRBV4-2 and J is TRBJ2-7; 8 nucleotides align to TRBD2. Germline V gene lookup returns CDR1 LGHNA and CDR2 YNFKEQ. Trimming cost V 3 bases and J 7 bases; bases outside gene matches: 20. The CDR3 spans 18 residues.

The chain couples TRBV11-3 to TRBJ2-2; possibly TRBD1 or TRBD2 for D (6 bases each). CDR3 length: 15 residues. Germline-derived CDR1 and CDR2 are SGHNT and YENEEA. The germline V and J ends were trimmed by 3 bases and 3 bases, with 11 bases remaining between them. The CDR3 region has the DNA TGTGCCAGCAGCTTCGCGGGACACCACACCGGGGAGCTGTTTTTT. Residues: CASSFAGHHTGELFF.

This clone was seen at least ten times. The V and J genes are TRBV19 and TRBJ1-5; D remains ambiguous. This CDR3 is 14 amino acids long. The germline gives CDR1 LNHDA, CDR2 SQIVND (reference sequence). Trimming removed 4 bases from V and 11 bases from J, with 18 bases in between. CDR3 bases: TGTGCCAGTAGTACGTCACGGGGAAGAATGACCCAGCATTTT. Protein product: CASSTSRGRMTQHF.

V usage is TRBV18 and J usage is TRBJ2-7; the D gene is possibly TRBD2 (6 bases). Germline CDR1 is KGHSH and CDR2 is LQKENI. Trimming took 3 bases from V and 4 from J, leaving 13 bases between them. This CDR3 is 14 amino acids long. DNA of the CDR3: TGTGCCAGCTCACCCTGGGCAGGGAGGTACGAGCAGTACTTC. Translation: CASSPWAGRYEQYF.

This chain connects TRBV27 to TRBJ2-7; TRBD1 might be the D (5 bases). The CDR3 has 17 residues. Per the germline V gene, CDR1 is MNHEY and CDR2 is SMNVEV (reference sequence). V was cut by 4 bases and J by 0 bases, with 19 bases left in between. The CDR3 is CASSSSQQALSSYEQYF. The CDR3, as DNA: TGTGCCAGCAGTTCGAGTCAACAGGCACTTTCCTCCTACGAGCAGTACTTC.

The rearrangement links TRBV6-5 to TRBJ2-7; TRBD1 matches 10 bases. The germline CDR1 and CDR2 sequences are MNHEY and SVGAGI. The CDR3 is 14 residues long. The V and J ends lost 6 bases and 3 bases, in that order; junction bases with no gene match: 5. CDR3 sequence reads: CASRRDRGNYEQYF. CDR3 nucleotides: TGTGCCAGCAGAAGGGACAGGGGAAACTACGAGCAGTACTTC.

In this sample, this clone turned up once. In DNA, the CDR3 is TGTGCCAGCTCTTTTCAGCGGGACATCTCTGGAAACACCATATATTTT. Translated: CASSFQRDISGNTIYF. The J gene is TRBJ1-3, the V gene TRBV18, with D perhaps matching TRBD1 (6 bases). Trimming left V 6 bases short and J 0 bases short, with 15 bases between. Germline CDR1 is KGHSH and CDR2 is LQKENI. This CDR3 comprises 16 residues.

The J gene is TRBJ1-1, the V gene TRBV7-2; D is uncertain. Trimming shortened V by 4 bases and J by 1 base, and 7 bases separated the two germline ends. Germline CDR1 and CDR2: SGHTA and FQGNSA. This CDR3 has 13 residues. CDR3 bases: TGTGCCAGCAGCTCCTCCAGGAACACTGAAGCTTTCTTT. This encodes CASSSSRNTEAFF.

This chain connects TRBV11-2 to TRBJ2-3; 7 bases agree with TRBD2. This CDR3 region has 15 residues. Germline CDR1 SGHAT, CDR2 FQNNGV. V lost 2 bases to trimming and J lost 3 bases; unmatched junction nucleotides: 5. The CDR3 protein is CASSLWAGATDTQYF. The CDR3, as DNA: TGTGCCAGCAGCTTATGGGCGGGAGCGACAGATACGCAGTATTTT.

In DNA, the CDR3 is TGTGCCAGCAGTGAAAGTTTGGGAGATACGCAGTATTTT. Translating gives CASSESLGDTQYF. The chain has TRBV2 and TRBJ2-3; D unresolved. This CDR3 is 13 amino acids long. The germline CDR1 and CDR2 sequences are SNHLY and FYNNEI. Trimming removed 2 bases from V and 5 bases from J, with 8 bases in between.

The chain carries TRBV28 and TRBJ1-3; D remains ambiguous. V dropped 6 bases and J dropped 4 bases, with 19 bases sitting between them. Germline V gene sequence: CDR1 MDHEN, CDR2 SYDVKM. The CDR3 sequence is 16 residues long. The CDR3 DNA is TGTGCCAGCAGGAATAAAGGACCTAAAAGCGGAAACACCATATATTTT. Its protein product is CASRNKGPKSGNTIYF. Drawing the rest from reference TRBV28 and TRBJ1-3, the complete variable domain is DVKVTQSSRYLVKRTGEKVFLECVQDMDHENMFWYRQDPGLGLRLIYFSYDVKMKEKGDIPEGYSVSREKKERFSLILESASTNQTSMYLCASRNKGPKSGNTIYFGEGSWLTVV.

The CDR3 spells CASSLYADTQYF. CDR3 DNA: TGTGCCAGCAGCCTCTACGCGGATACGCAGTATTTT. This chain connects TRBV11-2 to TRBJ2-3, with no clear D. The V end lost 5 bases, the J end lost 6 bases, and 9 bases lay between the germline ends. The CDR3 loop spans 12 amino acids. Looked up from germline, CDR1 is SGHAT and CDR2 is FQNNGV.

V is TRBV30 and J is TRBJ2-5, with a weak D call TRBD1 (6 bases). CDR1 GTSNPN and CDR2 SVGIG come from the germline V gene (reference sequence). This CDR3 region has 13 residues. V was clipped by 1 base and J by 10 bases, with 16 bases between them. For the CDR3, the DNA is TGTGCCTGGAGTGGAACAGGCAGGGGTGGCCAGTACTTC. It specifies CAWSGTGRGGQYF.

The J gene is TRBJ2-7, the V gene TRBV9; tentative D call: TRBD2 (6 bases). Deletions cut 0 bases from V and 2 bases from J, with 9 bases between. Germline CDR1 is SGDLS and CDR2 is YYNGEE. The CDR3 spans 14 residues. Here the CDR3 reads CASSVAGETYEQYF. The CDR3 DNA reads TGTGCCAGCAGCGTAGCGGGAGAGACCTACGAGCAGTACTTC. Complete variable domain (other parts from reference TRBV9 and TRBJ2-7): DSGVTQTPKHLITATGQRVTLRCSPRSGDLSVYWYQQSLDQGLQFLIQYYNGEERAKGNILERFSAQQFPDLHSELNLSSLELGDSALYFCASSVAGETYEQYFGPGTRLTVT.

The rearrangement links TRBV14 to TRBJ2-2; D possibly corresponds to TRBD2 (6 bases). Deletions cut 5 bases from V and 3 bases from J, with 10 bases between. CDR1 is SGHDN, CDR2 FVKESK, per germline. CDR3 length: 14 residues. The CDR3 coding sequence is TGTGCCAGCAGCTCCGGGAGCTACACCGGGGAGCTGTTTTTT. Translated, it gives CASSSGSYTGELFF.

The chain couples TRBV18 to TRBJ2-7; D is perhaps TRBD1 (6 bases). This CDR3 region has 14 residues. V dropped 3 bases and J dropped 2 bases, with 11 bases sitting between them. In germline, CDR1 is KGHSH, CDR2 LQKENI. The CDR3, as DNA: TGTGCCAGCTCACCTGGACAGACAACCTACGAGCAGTACTTC. Its translation is CASSPGQTTYEQYF.

The genes are TRBV9 and TRBJ2-7; TRBD2 is a possible D gene (5 bases). Germline CDR1 and CDR2: SGDLS and YYNGEE. The CDR3 extends over 13 amino acids. V gave up 0 bases and J gave up 6 bases, with 10 bases separating them. CDR3 region: CASSVGGPGEQYF. The CDR3 DNA reads TGTGCCAGCAGCGTAGGAGGGCCCGGCGAGCAGTACTTC.

This chain links TRBV29-1 with TRBJ2-2, with D tentatively TRBD1 or TRBD2 (5 bases each). Trimming pared 4 bases from V and 4 bases from J, leaving 10 bases between. Germline values: CDR1 SQVTM, CDR2 ANQGSEA. The CDR3 totals 13 residues. The chain's CDR3 is CSVGMGVTGELFF. The CDR3 coding sequence is TGCAGCGTTGGAATGGGGGTCACCGGGGAGCTGTTTTTT.

The chain employs TRBV5-4 and TRBJ1-1, with D tentatively TRBD1 (6 bases). CDR1 and CDR2 (germline): SGHNT, YYREEE (reference sequence). This CDR3 comprises 17 residues. V lost 7 bases and J lost 0, with 22 bases in between. The CDR3 DNA reads TGTGCCAGCTCCCCCCCGGGGGCTGTTAGACTGAACACTGAAGCTTTCTTT. Its protein product is CASSPPGAVRLNTEAFF.

This clone has just one count. V is TRBV9 and J is TRBJ1-5; D uncertain. Germline CDR1 SGDLS, CDR2 YYNGEE. Trimming removed 2 bases at V and 0 bases at J, with 12 bases between. The CDR3 extends over 16 amino acids. This chain's CDR3 is CASSVGSGDSNQPQHF. The CDR3 nucleotides read TGTGCCAGCAGCGTCGGATCTGGGGATAGCAATCAGCCCCAGCATTTT.

The V and J genes are TRBV28 and TRBJ1-1; the D is unclear. V was shortened by 7 bases and J by 0 bases, with 3 bases between the two germline ends. The CDR3 extends over 11 amino acids. Germline V gene data show CDR1 as MDHEN and CDR2 as SYDVKM. The CDR3 DNA follows: TGTGCCAGCATCATGAACACTGAAGCTTTCTTT. This sequence encodes CASIMNTEAFF. Based on the CDR3 plus reference TRBV28 and TRBJ1-1, the full variable domain is DVKVTQSSRYLVKRTGEKVFLECVQDMDHENMFWYRQDPGLGLRLIYFSYDVKMKEKGDIPEGYSVSREKKERFSLILESASTNQTSMYLCASIMNTEAFFGQGTRLTVV.

The CDR3 DNA is TGTGCCAGCAGCTCCCGACAGGAGGGGGAGACCCAGTACTTC. Its protein product is CASSSRQEGETQYF. The rearrangement links TRBV7-2 to TRBJ2-5; possibly TRBD1 or TRBD2 for D (6 bases each). Germline values: CDR1 SGHTA, CDR2 FQGNSA. The CDR3 has 14 amino acids. Trimming took 4 bases from V and 5 from J, leaving 14 bases between them.